This is a list of T cell receptor beta chains from one sample in a study of radiotherapy plus CTLA-4 blockade in lung cancer. The repertoire was sequenced with immunoSEQ multiplex PCR; TCRdb's copy has only in-frame clones and lacks some. The data contain about 120,000 clones, 90% of them seen just once; the ten biggest clones take up under 8%. The source material was peripheral blood, sampled from a patient treated with radiotherapy plus ipilimumab. These receptors originate from a human donor with non-small cell lung cancer that progressed on radiotherapy plus ipilimumab. CDR3s include the opening cysteine and the closing phenylalanine or tryptophan. The D gene is left open where the match is weak. Not every row has a clone size; where given, it reads once, few, many or a size class.

DNA,CDR3,V,size,D,J
TGTGCCAGCAGCGTCCCAGGGGTCTCCAATGAGCAGTTCTTC,CASSVPGVSNEQFF,TRBV9,NA,NA,TRBJ2-1
TGTGCCAGCAGAAATTCAGGCAAGAACACCGGGGAGCTGTTTTTT,CASRNSGKNTGELFF,TRBV27,NA,NA,TRBJ2-2
TGTGCCAGCAGTGTAGAGCCCATCATGGGGGAAGCTTTCTTT,CASSVEPIMGEAFF,TRBV6-1,once,NA,TRBJ1-1
TGTGCCAGCAGCTTTGGGAATCAGCCCCAGCATTTT,CASSFGNQPQHF,TRBV5-8,NA,NA,TRBJ1-5
TGTGCCAGCACCCTACGAAGCGGGCGCCGCAATGAGCAGTTCTTC,CASTLRSGRRNEQFF,TRBV6-5,NA,NA,TRBJ2-1
TGTGCCAGTAGTATGGTCCCCTTTGGTGGAAGGAACACTGAAGCTTTCTTT,CASSMVPFGGRNTEAFF,TRBV19,NA,NA,TRBJ1-1
TGCGCCAGCAGTGAGTCGCGGGGGACCGGCTCCTACACCTTC,CASSESRGTGSYTF,TRBV10-2,NA,NA,TRBJ1-2
TGTGCCAGCACCCCCCGGGAGACGACTGAAGCTTTCTTT,CASTPRETTEAFF,TRBV9,NA,NA,TRBJ1-1
TGTGCCAGCAGCTCACGGTTCTCTGGTGGGACGCAGTATTTT,CASSSRFSGGTQYF,TRBV7-2,NA,NA,TRBJ2-3
TGCAGCGCCGGAAGGGATTACAATGAGCAGTTCTTC,CSAGRDYNEQFF,TRBV29-1,NA,NA,TRBJ2-1
TGTGCCTGGGGGGACTTAAACACTGAAGCTTTCTTT,CAWGDLNTEAFF,TRBV30,NA,NA,TRBJ1-1
TGTGCCAGCAGTTCCGTCTGGAAGACTTGGGCCTACGAGCAGTACTTC,CASSSVWKTWAYEQYF,TRBV28,NA,NA,TRBJ2-7
TGCGCCAGCAGCCCCGAGGGGTTTGGCGGGGAGCTGTTTTTT,CASSPEGFGGELFF,TRBV5-1,NA,NA,TRBJ2-2
TGTGCCAGCAGAGATGGGGACAGCAGCTCCTATAATTCACCCCTCCACTTT,CASRDGDSSSYNSPLHF,TRBV9,NA,TRBD1,TRBJ1-6
TGTGCCAGCAGCCTCGGACAGGAATACAATGAGCAGTTCTTC,CASSLGQEYNEQFF,TRBV5-8,NA,TRBD1,TRBJ2-1
TGTGCCACCAGCAGGGGGGGCTACAATGAGCAGTTCTTC,CATSRGGYNEQFF,TRBV15,NA,NA,TRBJ2-1
TGCGCCACCACGCTCGGGCTAGCGGGAGTTGGGTGGAAGCGCGGGGAGCTGTTTTTT,CATTLGLAGVGWKRGELFF,TRBV23-1,NA,TRBD2,TRBJ2-2
TGTGCCAGCAGTTACCGGGGGGACTACGAGCAGTACTTC,CASSYRGDYEQYF,TRBV2,NA,TRBD2,TRBJ2-7
TGCGCCAGCAGTGAGGAGGGGAACACTGAAGCTTTCTTT,CASSEEGNTEAFF,TRBV10-2,NA,NA,TRBJ1-1
TGTGCCAGCAGTCCACCTTTCACAGATACGCAGTATTTT,CASSPPFTDTQYF,TRBV2,once,NA,TRBJ2-3
TGTGCCAGCAGTTTTCGACAGGACGCTTTAGCCAAAAACATTCAGTACTTC,CASSFRQDALAKNIQYF,TRBV28,NA,NA,TRBJ2-4
TGCGCCAGCACCCCACTGGTGGGTGGAAATACGCAGTATTTT,CASTPLVGGNTQYF,TRBV5-1,NA,NA,TRBJ2-3
TGTGCCAGCAGCTCCCGGGCTTTTGACGAAAAACTGTTTTTT,CASSSRAFDEKLFF,TRBV6-6,NA,NA,TRBJ1-4
TGCGCCAGCAGCCAAGTAAGACAAGGGTATAACTATGGCTACACCTTC,CASSQVRQGYNYGYTF,TRBV4-1,NA,NA,TRBJ1-2
TGTGCCAGCAGTTACTCGCGGAAGGCGAACACCGGGGAGCTGTTTTTT,CASSYSRKANTGELFF,TRBV6-5,NA,NA,TRBJ2-2
TGTGCCAGCTCACCGTTAAGCACGAACACTGAAGCTTTCTTT,CASSPLSTNTEAFF,TRBV18,NA,NA,TRBJ1-1
TGTGCCATCAAACCGGGACTGGCCTACAATGAGCAGTTCTTC,CAIKPGLAYNEQFF,TRBV10-3,NA,NA,TRBJ2-1
TGTGCCAGCAGCTTACGTGGCAATCAGCCCCAGCATTTT,CASSLRGNQPQHF,TRBV7-9,few,NA,TRBJ1-5
TGCAGTGCTAGCCTCACAGATACGCAGTATTTT,CSASLTDTQYF,TRBV20-1,NA,NA,TRBJ2-3
TGTGCCATCAGTGGGGAAGGGTACAATCAGCCCCAGCATTTT,CAISGEGYNQPQHF,TRBV10-3,NA,NA,TRBJ1-5
TGTGCCAGCAGCGTAGGGAAAGAGACCCAGTACTTC,CASSVGKETQYF,TRBV7-9,NA,NA,TRBJ2-5
TGCGCCAGCAGCCTCGAGCCAGCGGGAACAGATACGCAGTATTTT,CASSLEPAGTDTQYF,TRBV4-1,NA,TRBD2,TRBJ2-3
TGCGCCAGCAGCCCCCGGACAGCGCCAGAATGGTACTTC,CASSPRTAPEWYF,TRBV5-1,NA,NA,TRBJ2-5
TGTGCCAGCAGCCCCGGCAGGACCAACTCCTACGAGCAGTACTTC,CASSPGRTNSYEQYF,TRBV7-8,NA,NA,TRBJ2-7
TGTGCCAGTAGTATAGTACAGGGGGCGCTTACTGAAGCTTTCTTT,CASSIVQGALTEAFF,TRBV19,NA,TRBD1,TRBJ1-1
TGTGCCAGCAGTGAAAAAAGGGATACTGAAGCTTTCTTT,CASSEKRDTEAFF,TRBV6-5,once,NA,TRBJ1-1
TGTGCCAGTAGTATGGTCGCAGGCAATCAGCCCCAGCATTTT,CASSMVAGNQPQHF,TRBV19,few,NA,TRBJ1-5
TGCGCCAGCAGCTTGATTGGGAGGACAGACTCTGGAAACACCATATATTTT,CASSLIGRTDSGNTIYF,TRBV5-1,NA,NA,TRBJ1-3
TGTGCCAGCAGCCTCACTAGCAGTACGCAGTATTTT,CASSLTSSTQYF,TRBV11-2,few,NA,TRBJ2-3
TGTGCCACCAGCAGAGACGACTCGAAATATGGCTACACCTTC,CATSRDDSKYGYTF,TRBV15,NA,NA,TRBJ1-2
TGTGCCAGCAGCCAACCTAGCGGAAGAGGTACAGATACGCAGTATTTT,CASSQPSGRGTDTQYF,TRBV5-4,NA,TRBD2,TRBJ2-3
TGCGCCAGCAGCTTGAGAGGACAGGGGCATACTGAAGCTTTCTTT,CASSLRGQGHTEAFF,TRBV5-1,NA,TRBD1,TRBJ1-1
TGCGCCAGTCAGGACACAAGACGCACAGATACGCAGTATTTT,CASQDTRRTDTQYF,TRBV10-1,few,NA,TRBJ2-3
TGTGCCAGCGGACTTGGGGGCTACACAGATACGCAGTATTTT,CASGLGGYTDTQYF,TRBV6-5,NA,NA,TRBJ2-3
TGCGCCAGCAGTGCAGGTTCTGGGGCCAACGTCCTGACTTTC,CASSAGSGANVLTF,TRBV5-1,NA,NA,TRBJ2-6
TGTGCCAGTAGTGGGGGAGGGATACAAGAGACCCAGTACTTC,CASSGGGIQETQYF,TRBV19,NA,TRBD2,TRBJ2-5
TGTGCCAGCAGCCAAGATAGAGGCGGCCGCTACACCTTC,CASSQDRGGRYTF,TRBV4-2,NA,NA,TRBJ1-2
TGCAGCGTAGCCGGGACCGTGGGTCGTGGCACAGATACGCAGTATTTT,CSVAGTVGRGTDTQYF,TRBV29-1,NA,NA,TRBJ2-3
TGTGCCAGCAGCGTCTTGAGGGGGTCTCAGCCCCAGCATTTT,CASSVLRGSQPQHF,TRBV7-6,NA,NA,TRBJ1-5
TGTGCCAGCCGCGGGTCTGGTAGCACAGATACGCAGTATTTT,CASRGSGSTDTQYF,TRBV27,NA,NA,TRBJ2-3
TGTGCCAGCAGCGTAGATGGGACTAGCCCTTACAATGAGCAGTTCTTC,CASSVDGTSPYNEQFF,TRBV9,once,TRBD2,TRBJ2-1
TGTGCCTGGACCTTCGGGGGTAGAGGCACAGATACGCAGTATTTT,CAWTFGGRGTDTQYF,TRBV30,NA,NA,TRBJ2-3